These 9 T cell receptor beta chains originate from one sample sequenced in a study of cytomegalovirus exposure and HLA in healthy donors. The assay was immunoSEQ multiplex PCR, and TCRdb's table has in-frame clones only and misses some. Of 150,000 to 200,000 clones in the sample, around four fifths are singletons; the top ten hold around 2%. The sequenced material came from PBMCs. The receptors here all came from a man aged 30 to 39 in good health and CMV-seropositive.

The V and J genes are TRBV11-2 and TRBJ2-1; D might be TRBD2 (7 bases). Deletions cut 10 bases from V and 4 bases from J, with 17 bases between. The CDR3 spans 14 residues. CDR1 SGHAT and CDR2 FQNNGV come from the germline V gene. The CDR3 is CATNRGADYNEQFF. CDR3 in DNA: TGTGCCACAAACCGGGGGGCGGATTACAATGAGCAGTTCTTC.

The chain's CDR3 is CASSLRDKNYGYTF. The CDR3 DNA follows: TGTGCCAGCAGCTTACGGGACAAGAACTATGGCTACACCTTC. The chain employs TRBV11-2 and TRBJ1-2; D may be TRBD1 (6 bases). The CDR3 runs to 14 residues. The germline V and J ends were trimmed by 2 bases and 2 bases, with 9 bases remaining between them. The germline gives CDR1 SGHAT, CDR2 FQNNGV.

This chain joins TRBV6-6 and TRBJ2-1, with D hard to call. Germline CDR1 is MNHNY and CDR2 is SVGAGI (reference sequence). V dropped 8 bases and J dropped 1 base, with 9 bases sitting between them. The CDR3 length is 13 residues. Written as DNA, the CDR3 is TGTGCCAGCGGGCCTCCTTCCTACAATGAGCAGTTCTTC. It specifies CASGPPSYNEQFF.

The J gene is TRBJ2-7, the V gene TRBV18; D call uncertain. Germline V CDR1 and CDR2: KGHSH, LQKENI. The V gene lost 1 base and the J gene lost 8 bases, with 15 bases spanning the gap. The CDR3 spans 14 residues. In DNA, the CDR3 is TGTGCCAGCTCACCACAAGACACATCGCTCAAGCAGTACTTC. As protein: CASSPQDTSLKQYF. The entire variable domain, with the rest obtained from reference TRBV18 and TRBJ2-7, is as follows: NAGVMQNPRHLVRRRGQEARLRCSPMKGHSHVYWYRQLPEEGLKFMVYLQKENIIDESGMPKERFSAEFPKEGPSILRIQQVVRGDSAAYFCASSPQDTSLKQYFGPGTRLTVT.

J is TRBJ2-7 and V is TRBV6-5; a possible D gene is TRBD1 (5 bases). Germline CDR1 and CDR2: MNHEY and SVGAGI. The length of the CDR3 is 12 residues. V was clipped by 6 bases and J by 1 base, with 7 bases between them. For the CDR3, the DNA is TGTGCCAGCAGAACAGGATCCTACGAGCAGTACTTC. Its translation is CASRTGSYEQYF.

The chain is built from TRBV5-1 and TRBJ1-4; D is perhaps TRBD1 (6 bases). Trimming shortened V by 3 bases and J by 4 bases, and 10 bases separated the two germline ends. The CDR3 contains 14 residues. Germline assignment: CDR1 SGHRS and CDR2 YFSETQ. CDR3 sequence (DNA): TGCGCCAGCAGCTCCGGACAGCATAATGAAAAACTGTTTTTT. Translation: CASSSGQHNEKLFF.

CDR3 nucleotides: TGCGCCAGCAGCCAAGAGACAGGGCGTCAGCCCCAGCATTTT. It codes for CASSQETGRQPQHF. The chain employs TRBV4-3 and TRBJ1-5; 7 nucleotides align to TRBD1. The CDR3 sequence is 14 residues long. Germline V gives CDR1 LGHNA, CDR2 YSLEER. With V trimmed by 0 bases and J by 6 bases, 2 bases remained unmatched.

This chain connects TRBV4-3 to TRBJ2-5; 8 bases line up with TRBD2. The CDR3 sequence is 14 residues long. CDR1 is LGHNA, CDR2 YSLEER, per germline. J gave up 5 bases and V 8 bases, and 10 bases lay outside the gene matches. The CDR3 DNA is TGCGCCAGCGGGGCGACTAGCGAAGGGGAGACCCAGTACTTC. It codes for CASGATSEGETQYF.

DNA of the CDR3: TGTGCCACCAGCAGAGGGGCCAGTCACACTGAAGCTTTCTTT. Translating it yields CATSRGASHTEAFF. The chain has TRBV15 and TRBJ1-1, with no clear D. Per the germline V gene, CDR1 is LNHNV and CDR2 is YYDKDF (reference sequence). The CDR3 contains 14 residues. V was trimmed by 1 base and J by 3 bases, leaving 9 bases between them.